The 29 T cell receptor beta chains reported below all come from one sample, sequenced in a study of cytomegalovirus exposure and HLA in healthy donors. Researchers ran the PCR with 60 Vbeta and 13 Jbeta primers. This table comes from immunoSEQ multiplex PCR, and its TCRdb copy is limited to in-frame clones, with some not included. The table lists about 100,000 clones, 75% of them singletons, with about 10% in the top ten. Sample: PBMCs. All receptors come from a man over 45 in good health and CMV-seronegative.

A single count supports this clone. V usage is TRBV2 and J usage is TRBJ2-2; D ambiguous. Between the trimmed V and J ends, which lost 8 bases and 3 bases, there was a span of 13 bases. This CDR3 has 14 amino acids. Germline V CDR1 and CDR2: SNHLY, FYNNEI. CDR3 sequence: CASSTFRDTGELFF. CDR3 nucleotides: TGTGCCAGCTCCACCTTCCGGGACACCGGGGAGCTGTTTTTT.

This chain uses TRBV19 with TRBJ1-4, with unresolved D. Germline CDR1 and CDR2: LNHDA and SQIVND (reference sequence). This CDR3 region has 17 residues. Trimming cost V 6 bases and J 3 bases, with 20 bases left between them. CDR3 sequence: CASRDGRPALSNEKLFF. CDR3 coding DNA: TGTGCCAGTAGGGATGGGAGGCCGGCCCTGTCTAATGAAAAACTGTTTTTT.

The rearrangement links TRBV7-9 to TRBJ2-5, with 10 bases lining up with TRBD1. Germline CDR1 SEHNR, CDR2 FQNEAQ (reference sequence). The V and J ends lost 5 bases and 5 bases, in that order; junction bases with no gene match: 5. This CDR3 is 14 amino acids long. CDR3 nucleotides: TGTGCCAGCAGCCTTGGACAGGGGGTGGAGACCCAGTACTTC. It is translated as CASSLGQGVETQYF.

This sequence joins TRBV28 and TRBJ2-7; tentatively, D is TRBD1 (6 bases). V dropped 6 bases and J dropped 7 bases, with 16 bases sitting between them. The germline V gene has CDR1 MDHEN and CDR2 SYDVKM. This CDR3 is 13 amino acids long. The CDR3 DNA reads TGTGCCAGCAGACCCACAGGGTTTAGGGAGCAGTACTTC. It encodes CASRPTGFREQYF. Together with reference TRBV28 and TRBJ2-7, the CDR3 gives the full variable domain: DVKVTQSSRYLVKRTGEKVFLECVQDMDHENMFWYRQDPGLGLRLIYFSYDVKMKEKGDIPEGYSVSREKKERFSLILESASTNQTSMYLCASRPTGFREQYFGPGTRLTVT.

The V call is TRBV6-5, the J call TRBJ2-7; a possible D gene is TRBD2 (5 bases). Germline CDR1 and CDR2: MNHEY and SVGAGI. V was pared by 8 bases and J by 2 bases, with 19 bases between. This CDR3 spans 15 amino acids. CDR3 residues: CASRRKVSGAYEQYF. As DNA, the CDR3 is TGTGCCAGCCGCCGGAAAGTCTCCGGGGCCTACGAGCAGTACTTC.

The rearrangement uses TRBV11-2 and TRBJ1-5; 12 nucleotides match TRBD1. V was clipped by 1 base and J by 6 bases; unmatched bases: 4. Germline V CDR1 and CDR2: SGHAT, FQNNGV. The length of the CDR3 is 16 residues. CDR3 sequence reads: CASSLGGTGGGQPQHF. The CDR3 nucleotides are TGTGCCAGCAGCTTAGGGGGGACAGGGGGCGGTCAGCCCCAGCATTTT. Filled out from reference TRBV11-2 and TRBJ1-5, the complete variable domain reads EAGVAQSPRYKIIEKRQSVAFWCNPISGHATLYWYQQILGQGPKLLIQFQNNGVVDDSQLPKDRFSAERLKGVDSTLKIQPAKLEDSAVYLCASSLGGTGGGQPQHFGDGTRLSIL.

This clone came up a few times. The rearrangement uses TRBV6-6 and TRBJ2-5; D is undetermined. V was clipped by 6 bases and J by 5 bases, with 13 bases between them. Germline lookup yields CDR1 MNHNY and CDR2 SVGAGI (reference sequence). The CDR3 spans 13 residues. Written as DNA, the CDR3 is TGTGCCAGCAGCGAACCGGGTCGGGAGACCCAGTACTTC. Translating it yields CASSEPGRETQYF.

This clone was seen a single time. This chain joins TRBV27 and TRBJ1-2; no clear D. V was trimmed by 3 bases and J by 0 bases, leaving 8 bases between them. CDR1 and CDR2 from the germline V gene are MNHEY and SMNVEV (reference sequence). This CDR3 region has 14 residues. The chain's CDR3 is CASSLRATNYGYTF. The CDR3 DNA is TGTGCCAGCAGTTTGCGGGCCACTAACTATGGCTACACCTTC.

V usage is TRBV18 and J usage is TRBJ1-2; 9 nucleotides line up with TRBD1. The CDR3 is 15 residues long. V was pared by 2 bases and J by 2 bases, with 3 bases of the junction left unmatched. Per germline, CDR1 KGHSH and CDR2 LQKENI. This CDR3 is CASSPSTGGNYGYTF. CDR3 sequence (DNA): TGTGCCAGCTCACCATCTACAGGGGGCAACTATGGCTACACCTTC.

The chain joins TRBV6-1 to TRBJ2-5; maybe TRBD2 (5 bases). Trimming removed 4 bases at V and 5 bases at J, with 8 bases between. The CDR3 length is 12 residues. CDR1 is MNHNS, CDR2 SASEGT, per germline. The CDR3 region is CASSAPGETQYF. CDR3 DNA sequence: TGTGCCAGCAGTGCCCCGGGGGAGACCCAGTACTTC.

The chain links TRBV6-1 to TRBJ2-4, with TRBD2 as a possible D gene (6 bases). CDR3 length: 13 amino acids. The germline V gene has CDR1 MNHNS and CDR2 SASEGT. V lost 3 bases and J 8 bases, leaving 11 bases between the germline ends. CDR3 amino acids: CASSEAWGDIQYF. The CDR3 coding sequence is TGTGCCAGCAGTGAGGCCTGGGGGGACATTCAGTACTTC.

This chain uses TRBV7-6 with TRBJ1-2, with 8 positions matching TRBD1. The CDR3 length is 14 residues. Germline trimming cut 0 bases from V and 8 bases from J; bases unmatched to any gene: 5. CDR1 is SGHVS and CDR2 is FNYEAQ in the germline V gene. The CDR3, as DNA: TGTGCCAGCAGCTTAGCTAGGACAGGGAAAGGCTACACCTTC. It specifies CASSLARTGKGYTF.

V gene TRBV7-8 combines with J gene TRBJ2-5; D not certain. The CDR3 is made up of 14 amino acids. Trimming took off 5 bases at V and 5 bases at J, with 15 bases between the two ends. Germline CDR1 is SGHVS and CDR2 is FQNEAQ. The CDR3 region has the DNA TGTGCCAGCAGCCCCTCCGGCGCGCGGGAGACCCAGTACTTC. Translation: CASSPSGARETQYF.

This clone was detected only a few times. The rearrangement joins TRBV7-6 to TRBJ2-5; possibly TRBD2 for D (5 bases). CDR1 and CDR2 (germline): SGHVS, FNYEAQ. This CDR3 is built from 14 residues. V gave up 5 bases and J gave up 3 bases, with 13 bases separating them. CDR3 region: CASSPRPGKETQYF. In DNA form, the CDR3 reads TGTGCCAGCAGCCCCCGACCGGGAAAAGAGACCCAGTACTTC.

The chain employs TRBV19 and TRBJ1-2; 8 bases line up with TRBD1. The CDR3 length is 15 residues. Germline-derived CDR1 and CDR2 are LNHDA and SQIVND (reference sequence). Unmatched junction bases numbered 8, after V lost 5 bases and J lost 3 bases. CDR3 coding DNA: TGTGCCAGTAGTTCCTCAAACAGGGGGGACTATGGCTACACCTTC. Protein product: CASSSSNRGDYGYTF.

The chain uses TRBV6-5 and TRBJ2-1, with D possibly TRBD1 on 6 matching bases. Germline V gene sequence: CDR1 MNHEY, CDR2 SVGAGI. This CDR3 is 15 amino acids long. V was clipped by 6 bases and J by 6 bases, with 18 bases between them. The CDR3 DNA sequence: TGTGCCAGCAGACCTCACAGGGCCCAGGGCAATGAGCAGTTCTTC. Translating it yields CASRPHRAQGNEQFF.

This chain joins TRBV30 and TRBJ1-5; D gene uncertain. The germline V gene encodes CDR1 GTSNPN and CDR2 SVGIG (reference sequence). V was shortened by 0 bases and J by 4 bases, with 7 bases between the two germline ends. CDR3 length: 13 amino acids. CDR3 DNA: TGTGCCTGGAGTGTTCGGGGTAATCAGCCCCAGCATTTT. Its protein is CAWSVRGNQPQHF.

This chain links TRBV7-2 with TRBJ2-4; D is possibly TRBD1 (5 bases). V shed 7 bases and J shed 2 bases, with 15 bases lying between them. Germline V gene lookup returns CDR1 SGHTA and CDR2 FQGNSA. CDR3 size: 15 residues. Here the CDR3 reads CASTHDPGTKNIQYF. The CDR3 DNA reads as TGTGCCAGCACCCACGACCCAGGGACCAAAAACATTCAGTACTTC.

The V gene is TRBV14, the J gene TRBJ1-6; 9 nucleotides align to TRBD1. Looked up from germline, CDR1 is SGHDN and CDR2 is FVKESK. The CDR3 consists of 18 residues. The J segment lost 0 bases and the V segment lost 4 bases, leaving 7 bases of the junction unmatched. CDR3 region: CASSRDRASYSYNSPLHF. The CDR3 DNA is TGTGCCAGCAGCCGGGACAGGGCCTCGTACTCCTATAATTCACCCCTCCACTTT.

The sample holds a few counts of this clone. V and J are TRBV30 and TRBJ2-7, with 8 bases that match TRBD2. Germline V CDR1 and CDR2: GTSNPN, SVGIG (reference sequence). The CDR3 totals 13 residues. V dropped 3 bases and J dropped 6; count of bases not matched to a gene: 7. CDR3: CAWSISGGGEQYF. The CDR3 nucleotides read TGTGCCTGGAGCATCTCCGGGGGGGGCGAGCAGTACTTC.

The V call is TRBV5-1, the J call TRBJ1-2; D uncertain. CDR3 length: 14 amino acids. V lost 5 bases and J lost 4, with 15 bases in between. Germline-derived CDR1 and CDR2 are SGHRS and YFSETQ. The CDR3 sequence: CASSEWGGGYGYTF. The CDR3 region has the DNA TGCGCCAGCAGTGAGTGGGGAGGTGGCTATGGCTACACCTTC.

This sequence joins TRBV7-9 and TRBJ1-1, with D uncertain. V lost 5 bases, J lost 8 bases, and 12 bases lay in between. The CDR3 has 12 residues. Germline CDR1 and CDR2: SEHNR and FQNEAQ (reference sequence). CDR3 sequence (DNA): TGTGCCAGCAGCCTCTCTGGCGGCGAAGCTTTCTTT. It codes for CASSLSGGEAFF.

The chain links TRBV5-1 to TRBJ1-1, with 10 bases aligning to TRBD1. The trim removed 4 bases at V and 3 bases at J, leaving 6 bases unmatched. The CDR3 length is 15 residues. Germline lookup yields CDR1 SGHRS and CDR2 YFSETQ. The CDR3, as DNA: TGCGCCAGCAGCGGCCTTGGACAGGGGGACACTGAAGCTTTCTTT. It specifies CASSGLGQGDTEAFF.

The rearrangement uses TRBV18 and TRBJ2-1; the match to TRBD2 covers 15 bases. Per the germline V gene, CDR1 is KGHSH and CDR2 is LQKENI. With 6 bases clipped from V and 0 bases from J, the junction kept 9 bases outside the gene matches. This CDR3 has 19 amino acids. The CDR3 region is CASSPGLAGGISSYNEQFF. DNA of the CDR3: TGTGCCAGCTCTCCAGGACTAGCGGGAGGGATAAGCTCCTACAATGAGCAGTTCTTC.

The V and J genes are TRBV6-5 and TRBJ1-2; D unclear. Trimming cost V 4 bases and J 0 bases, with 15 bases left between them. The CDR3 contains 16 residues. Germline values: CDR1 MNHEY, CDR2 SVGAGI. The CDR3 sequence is CASSSPGVAANYGYTF. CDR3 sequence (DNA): TGTGCCAGCAGTTCCCCCGGAGTGGCAGCTAACTATGGCTACACCTTC.

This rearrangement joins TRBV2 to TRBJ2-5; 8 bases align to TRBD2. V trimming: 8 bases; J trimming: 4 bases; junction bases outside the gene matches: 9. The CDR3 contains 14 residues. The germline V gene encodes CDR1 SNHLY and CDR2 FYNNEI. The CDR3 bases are TGTGCCAGCGGGGCGGCGCTAGCGGGAGAGACCCAGTACTTC. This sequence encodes CASGAALAGETQYF.

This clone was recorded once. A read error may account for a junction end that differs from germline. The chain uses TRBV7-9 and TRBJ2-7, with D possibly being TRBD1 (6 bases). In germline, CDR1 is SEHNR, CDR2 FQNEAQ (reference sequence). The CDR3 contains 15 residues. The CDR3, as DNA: TGTTCCAGCAGCTTAGGGACATTCCTCTCCTACGAGCAGTACTTC. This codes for CSSSLGTFLSYEQYF.

The CDR3 DNA reads TGTGCCAGCACCCTCACTAGCGCCGGCGGGGAGCTGTTTTTT. Protein: CASTLTSAGGELFF. The chain links TRBV6-4 to TRBJ2-2; TRBD2 matches at 7 bases. The length of the CDR3 is 14 residues. CDR1 MRHNA and CDR2 SNTAGT come from the germline V gene. V dropped 7 bases and J dropped 7; count of bases not matched to a gene: 9.

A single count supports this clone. This chain's CDR3 is CASSLDPTSGGDNEQFF. The CDR3, as DNA: TGTGCCAGCAGCTTAGACCCTACTAGCGGGGGGGACAATGAGCAGTTCTTC. V usage is TRBV11-3 and J usage is TRBJ2-1; 13 positions match TRBD2. Unmatched junction bases numbered 4, after V lost 0 bases and J lost 5 bases. This CDR3 is 17 amino acids long. The germline V gene has CDR1 SGHNT and CDR2 YENEEA.